These T cell receptor beta chains were read from a single sample in a study of blood T cell repertoires in COVID-19. The table came from immunoSEQ multiplex PCR; TCRdb's copy has only in-frame clones and leaves some out. The sample lists fewer than 300,000 clones, 85% to 90% occurring once. The sequencing input was PBMCs or T cells enriched from blood (not recorded which). These TCRs come from a man in his late teens or twenties who had recovered from COVID-19. Each CDR3 is given with its conserved first and last residue. The D gene is left open where the match is weak. Clone size is shown for a subset of rows, as once, few, many or a class of expanded clone.

clone_size j_call v_call d_call cdr3_aa cdr3_nt
- TRBJ1-4 TRBV4-1 - CASSQEPPLGRDEKLFF TGCGCCAGCAGCCAAGAACCTCCCCTTGGGAGGGATGAAAAACTGTTTTTT
- TRBJ2-1 TRBV27 - CASSATVLPYNEQFF TGTGCCAGCAGTGCGACAGTTCTCCCCTACAATGAGCAGTTCTTC
- TRBJ1-2 TRBV7-8 - CASSLSPGTSYGYTF TGTGCCAGCAGCTTATCGCCAGGGACTTCCTATGGCTACACCTTC
- TRBJ2-7 TRBV7-9 TRBD1 CASSPGQGPHEQYF TGTGCCAGCAGCCCGGGACAGGGTCCCCACGAGCAGTACTTC
- TRBJ1-5 TRBV12-3/TRBV12-4 - CASSRSGNQPQHF TGTGCCAGCAGCCGTAGCGGCAATCAGCCCCAGCATTTT
- TRBJ2-7 TRBV6-2/TRBV6-3 - CASSPGLPYEQYF TGTGCCAGCAGCCCCGGACTCCCCTACGAGCAGTACTTC
few TRBJ1-1 TRBV5-1 TRBD1 CASSLQGTGTEAFF TGCGCCAGCAGCTTACAGGGGACGGGCACTGAAGCTTTCTTT
- TRBJ1-6 TRBV9 - CASSVGPSYNSPLHF TGTGCCAGCAGCGTTGGGCCCTCCTATAATTCACCCCTCCACTTT
- TRBJ1-5 TRBV6-1 - CASSDIRVGNQPQHF TGTGCCAGCAGTGATATTCGGGTTGGCAATCAGCCCCAGCATTTT
- TRBJ2-1 TRBV2 - CASRDLADLYNEQFF TGTGCCAGCAGGGATTTAGCGGATCTTTACAATGAGCAGTTCTTC